Frequency places the clone carrying this T cell receptor (beta chain) as medium-sized. Its antigen is currently unknown. This record comes from a study of T cell clusters in autoimmune cytopenias. Study results and limitations: The cluster-lack signature was not seen for secondary cytopenia versus chronic lymphocytic leukemia. Active autoimmune hepatitis patients had roughly 3-fold fewer exclusive TRB clusters than healthy donors. Primary autoimmune cytopenia patients seemingly lacked the physiological T cell clusters found in healthy donors.

Each sample's input was about 270 ng genomic DNA, 38,000 or so genome equivalents. TRB was amplified by touch-down multiplex PCR, primer pools A and B combined. Following a re-call of the multiplex PCR reads, TCRdb has one entry per CDR3 protein and lacks DNA. The sample is made up of about 3,200 distinct CDR3 sequences, and the top ten hold more than 2.5% of it. Sequencing input: peripheral blood. The sequence was collected from a human donor with an autoimmune cytopenia or autoimmune hepatitis (not recorded which).

The CDR3 region is CASSLGTTNEKLFF. The V gene is TRBV18, the J gene TRBJ1-4. CDR1 is KGHSH and CDR2 is LQKENI in the germline V gene. This CDR3 spans 14 amino acids.